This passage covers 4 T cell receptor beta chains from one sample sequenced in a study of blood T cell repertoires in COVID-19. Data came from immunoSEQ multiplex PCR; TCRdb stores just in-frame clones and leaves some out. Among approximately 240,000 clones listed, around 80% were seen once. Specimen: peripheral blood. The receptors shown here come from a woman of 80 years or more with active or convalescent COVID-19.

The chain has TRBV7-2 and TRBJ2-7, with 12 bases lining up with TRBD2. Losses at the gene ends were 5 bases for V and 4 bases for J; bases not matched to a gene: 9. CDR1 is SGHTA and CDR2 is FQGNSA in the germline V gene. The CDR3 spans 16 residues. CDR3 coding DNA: TGTGCCAGCAGCCCCACTTCGACTAGCGGGAGTTACGAGCAGTACTTC. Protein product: CASSPTSTSGSYEQYF.

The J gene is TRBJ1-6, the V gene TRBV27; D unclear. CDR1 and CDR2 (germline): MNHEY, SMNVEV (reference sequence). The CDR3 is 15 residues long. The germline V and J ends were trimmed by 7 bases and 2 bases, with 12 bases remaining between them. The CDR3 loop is CASTLGGAYNSPLHF. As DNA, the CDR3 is TGTGCCAGCACCCTTGGAGGCGCCTATAATTCACCCCTCCACTTT.

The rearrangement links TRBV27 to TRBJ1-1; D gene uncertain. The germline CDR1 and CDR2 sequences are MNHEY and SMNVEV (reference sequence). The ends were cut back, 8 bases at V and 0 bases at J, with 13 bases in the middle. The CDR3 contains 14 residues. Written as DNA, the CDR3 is TGTGCCAGCGGCACAGACTATATGAACACTGAAGCTTTCTTT. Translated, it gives CASGTDYMNTEAFF.

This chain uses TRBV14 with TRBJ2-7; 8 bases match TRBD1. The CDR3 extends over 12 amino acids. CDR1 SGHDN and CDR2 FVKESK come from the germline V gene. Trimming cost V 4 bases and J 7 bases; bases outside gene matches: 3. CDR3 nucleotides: TGTGCCAGCAGCCCAACAGGGGGGGAGCAGTACTTC. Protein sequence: CASSPTGGEQYF.